Sequencing of this T cell receptor (beta chain) was carried out in a study of somatic mutations in cytotoxic T cells in rheumatoid arthritis (dated by TCRdb to 2016 to 2017). A note on the overall study: Before any treatment started and right after they were diagnosed, patients gave peripheral blood samples (around 29 ml EDTA). Some V beta antibody-stained T-cell populations were flow-sorted on a FACSAria II or Sony SH800 at nearly 100% purity, and sorted V beta1+ cells also underwent TCRB sequencing. Median age was essentially the same in the patient group and the control group. A total of 65 or so rheumatoid arthritis patients and about 20 healthy controls underwent TCRB deep sequencing. To characterize clonality, the study used TCRB deep sequencing while asking whether somatic mutations are carried by expanded CD8+ T-cell clones in newly diagnosed, untreated rheumatoid arthritis. Results the study describes overall, beyond this receptor: Viral specificity could not be ruled out by absence from virus-specific databases, and the antigen targets of the expanded CD8+ clones remained unknown. No adjustment for multiple comparisons was made for the slight TRBV07 underrepresentation in patients. There was no significant difference in CD8+ T-cell clonality between rheumatoid arthritis patients and age-matched healthy controls. In about an eighth of the roughly 65 patients, more than 20% of CD8+ cells belonged to the largest CD8+ clone, while several identical CD8+ TCRB sequences were shared between blood and synovial fluid. In patients, CD8+ clonality rose with age (Spearman r ~ 0.5), which was not the case in healthy controls.

Sequencing of TCRB CDR3 was done on genomic DNA with the immunoSEQ assay. In the paper's pipeline: When patient CD8+ clones exceeding 1% were checked against published virus-specific TCRB sequences, only a few matched. Only productive TCRB rearrangements were included in the analyses. Clonality was expressed as a Shannon entropy-based productive clonality index, with each clone defined by a unique TCRB CDR3 sequence. To calculate repertoire overlap between two samples, the template counts of each clone were considered relative to each sample's total templates. Flow cytometry-measured V-gene usage correlated with V-gene usage from TCRB sequencing, with a Spearman r of approximately 0.66. The table was pulled from immuneACCESS by TCRdb, which kept in-frame rearrangements only. Such tables lose some clones; where checked, under half of the loss comes from unresolved V genes, and the rest has no known cause. V and J calls and clone size follow that table, whereas D and trimming were derived from the DNA. In all, the sample holds roughly 15,000 clones, and around 80% of those were seen once. The top ten hold about 21% of the sample.

On an AutoMACS, CD4+ and CD8+ cells were isolated via positive magnetic bead selection, and their purity was verified by flow cytometry. After a first flow cytometry screen using a TCR V beta antibody panel, clonal expansions were characterized through TCRB deep sequencing of sorted CD8+ fractions. Peripheral blood mononuclear cells were isolated by Ficoll-Paque PLUS density gradient separation. DNA from CD4-enriched, CD8-enriched or PBMC samples was extracted using Nucleospin Tissue or Tissue XS kits and then quantified on a Qubit 2.0 fluorometer. A single count supports this clone. Its binding antigen is unknown. No base qualities exist here, and no much larger clone lies one base off it. V is clipped by 11 bases and J by 3 bases, and the sequence between their germline boundaries is 14 bases long. The CDR3 runs 13 amino acids, cysteine and phenylalanine included. The read is trimmed to its CDR3 DNA, 39 bases read in frame from base 1. CDR1 is given as MNHNS and CDR2 as SASEGT, both from the germline V gene.

This receptor was obtained from an adult with rheumatoid arthritis. This receptor chain uses TRBV6-1 and TRBJ1-3; 6 matching bases give a weak D call of TRBD1. The sample comprised CD8+ T cells sorted from blood. The CDR3 region: CACLQGYGNTIYF. The DNA sequence follows: TGTGCCTGCCTACAGGGCTATGGAAACACCATATATTTT.